The 23 T cell receptor beta chains given below trace back to one sample, sequenced in a study of human T cells and chemical hapten exposure. MiXCR, applied by TCRdb to the RACE reads, yields one record per CDR3 protein. The sample consists of around 120,000 distinct CDR3 sequences, roughly 15% of them appearing once. The time point denotes: patch test 1, 2 weeks after DPC sensitization. Treatment here: therapeutic diphenylcyclopropenone sensitization with weekly scalp DPC. This specimen consisted of whole blood, obtained in connection with sensitization to the hapten diphenylcyclopropenone (DPC). Source of these receptors: a man aged 18 to 29 with alopecia areata. Some clones in this sample may be carry-over from other donors' samples.

The chain couples TRBV18 to TRBJ2-3, with D possibly being TRBD1 (6 bases). With 0 bases removed from V and 2 bases from J, the gap between germline ends came to 12 bases. The CDR3 totals 16 residues. CDR1 KGHSH and CDR2 LQKENI come from the germline V gene. The CDR3 here is CASSPPRTVSTDTQYF. The CDR3 DNA reads TGTGCCAGCTCACCACCGAGGACAGTTTCCACAGATACGCAGTATTTT. The complete variable domain, with remaining parts taken from reference TRBV18 and TRBJ2-3, reads NAGVMQNPRHLVRRRGQEARLRCSPMKGHSHVYWYRQLPEEGLKFMVYLQKENIIDESGMPKERFSAEFPKEGPSILRIQQVVRGDSAAYFCASSPPRTVSTDTQYFGPGTRLTVL.

The chain joins TRBV2 to TRBJ2-5; tentatively, D is TRBD1 (6 bases). This CDR3 comprises 12 residues. Germline V lookup: CDR1 SNHLY, CDR2 FYNNEI. V was pared by 8 bases and J by 4 bases, with 11 bases between. The CDR3 protein is CASLEQGETQYF. In DNA form, the CDR3 reads TGTGCCAGCCTAGAACAGGGAGAGACCCAGTACTTC.

This clonotype was detected only a few times. The chain carries TRBV12-3 or TRBV12-4 and TRBJ2-7; the D call may be TRBD1 or TRBD2 (5 bases each). There are 13 residues in the CDR3. Trimming shortened V by 5 bases and J by 4 bases, and 12 bases separated the two germline ends. The DNA for the CDR3 is TGTGCCAGCAGTCCCAACGGGGCGTACGAGCAGTACGTC. It is translated as CASSPNGAYEQYV.

Only a few counts were recorded for this clonotype. V gene TRBV27 combines with J gene TRBJ2-1; 11 nucleotides line up with TRBD2. The CDR3 spans 15 residues. The J segment lost 4 bases and the V segment lost 6 bases, leaving 5 bases of the junction unmatched. Germline V lookup: CDR1 MNHEY, CDR2 SMNVEV (reference sequence). In DNA form, the CDR3 reads TGTGCCAGCAGAGTACTAGCGGGGGAATACAATGAGCAGTTCTTC. It specifies CASRVLAGEYNEQFF.

A few counts support this clonotype. This rearrangement joins TRBV7-2 to TRBJ2-3; no firm D call. Looked up from germline, CDR1 is SGHTA and CDR2 is FQGNSA. With 5 bases removed from V and 2 bases from J, the gap between germline ends came to 11 bases. The CDR3 spans 14 residues. CDR3 protein: CASSGIHITDTQYF. The CDR3 DNA reads as TGTGCCAGCAGCGGGATCCACATCACAGATACGCAGTATTTT.

Here the CDR3 DNA reads TGTGCCAGCCGGGACAGGGGGCCCACCGGGGAGCTGTTTTTT. This gives the protein CASRDRGPTGELFF. The rearrangement uses TRBV2 and TRBJ2-2, with 12 positions matching TRBD1. Germline CDR1 is SNHLY and CDR2 is FYNNEI. With V trimmed by 8 bases and J by 4 bases, 2 bases remained unmatched. This CDR3 comprises 14 residues. Full variable domain (missing parts from reference TRBV2 and TRBJ2-2): EPEVTQTPSHQVTQMGQEVILRCVPISNHLYFYWYRQILGQKVEFLVSFYNNEISEKSEIFDDQFSVERPDGSNFTLKIRSTKLEDSAMYFCASRDRGPTGELFFGEGSRLTVL.

This chain uses TRBV7-2 with TRBJ1-2; D unresolved. The CDR3 consists of 14 residues. The V gene lost 2 bases and the J gene lost 1 base, with 8 bases spanning the gap. Germline values: CDR1 SGHTA, CDR2 FQGNSA. Here the CDR3 reads CASSLSSDNYGYTF. For the CDR3, the DNA is TGTGCCAGCAGCTTAAGTTCAGATAACTATGGCTACACCTTC.

This clonotype occurred a few times. The J gene is TRBJ2-3, the V gene TRBV11-2, with D unresolved. CDR1 and CDR2 (germline): SGHAT, FQNNGV. The CDR3 is 9 residues long. V lost 11 bases to trimming and J lost 2 bases, with 2 bases between them. CDR3 in amino acids: CAVTDTQYF. CDR3 sequence (DNA): TGTGCCGTCACAGATACGCAGTATTTT. The full variable domain, rest sourced from reference TRBV11-2 and TRBJ2-3, is EAGVAQSPRYKIIEKRQSVAFWCNPISGHATLYWYQQILGQGPKLLIQFQNNGVVDDSQLPKDRFSAERLKGVDSTLKIQPAKLEDSAVYLCAVTDTQYFGPGTRLTVL.

This clonotype was picked up many times. The V call is TRBV6-6, the J call TRBJ1-5, with D possibly being TRBD1 (6 bases). The CDR3 has 14 amino acids. The V end was cut by 5 bases, the J end by 6 bases, with 14 bases between. The germline V gene has CDR1 MNHNY and CDR2 SVGAGI (reference sequence). CDR3 sequence reads: CASSNPGASQPQHF. The CDR3 region has the DNA TGTGCCAGCAGTAACCCAGGGGCTAGTCAGCCCCAGCATTTT.

A few counts support this clonotype. The DNA of the CDR3 is TGTGCCATCAGAACAGGGTCTGGGGCCAACGTCCTGACTTTC. Its translation: CAIRTGSGANVLTF. The J gene is TRBJ2-6, the V gene TRBV10-3; D is perhaps TRBD1 (6 bases). This CDR3 region has 14 residues. The ends were cut back, 6 bases at V and 1 base at J, with 7 bases in the middle. Germline CDR1 reads ENHRY; CDR2 reads SYGVKD.

The sample holds a few counts of this clonotype. This chain joins TRBV6-2 or TRBV6-3 and TRBJ2-7; the D gene is possibly TRBD1 (7 bases). V was clipped by 2 bases and J by 0 bases, with 17 bases between them. Looked up from germline, CDR1 is MNHEY and CDR2 is SVGEGT. The CDR3 contains 17 residues. The CDR3 DNA reads TGTGCCAGCAGTTACGGCAGGGGGGCGCGTTCCTCCTACGAGCAGTACTTC. This encodes CASSYGRGARSSYEQYF.

The chain links TRBV20-1 to TRBJ2-7, with D possibly TRBD2 on 6 matching bases. V dropped 2 bases and J dropped 2 bases, with 16 bases sitting between them. The CDR3 length is 15 residues. Germline V gene data show CDR1 as DFQATT and CDR2 as SNEGSKA (reference sequence). In nucleotides, the CDR3 is TGCAGTGCTAGACCTATGGGAGCGGGTGCCTACGAGCAGTACTTC. Translated: CSARPMGAGAYEQYF.

The sample holds a few counts of this clonotype. The CDR3 loop reads CASSYVLRAPPFDSTNTGELFF. The DNA for the CDR3 is TGCGCCAGCAGCTACGTTTTACGAGCACCACCGTTCGACAGTACGAACACCGGGGAGCTGTTTTTT. V is TRBV4-3 and J is TRBJ2-2; perhaps TRBD1 as D (5 bases). The length of the CDR3 is 22 residues. Trimming shortened V by 5 bases and J by 0 bases, and 31 bases separated the two germline ends. Germline CDR1 reads LGHNA; CDR2 reads YSLEER.

The chain has TRBV11-2 and TRBJ2-1; D unresolved. The CDR3 sequence is 15 residues long. The germline V and J ends were trimmed by 5 bases and 2 bases, with 13 bases remaining between them. Per germline, CDR1 SGHAT and CDR2 FQNNGV. CDR3 coding DNA: TGTGCCAGCAGCCCTAGACTGGATGCCTACAATGAGCAGTTCTTC. It codes for CASSPRLDAYNEQFF.

V and J are TRBV12-3 or TRBV12-4 and TRBJ2-3; D tentatively fits TRBD1 or TRBD2 (7 bases each). This CDR3 contains 14 residues. V lost 3 bases and J 6 bases, leaving 13 bases between the germline ends. CDR3 protein: CASSFRQGGDTQYF. DNA of the CDR3: TGTGCCAGCAGTTTTCGACAGGGAGGGGATACGCAGTATTTT.

The chain carries TRBV6-2 or TRBV6-3 and TRBJ1-2; D remains ambiguous. The CDR3 is 13 amino acids. Per the germline V gene, CDR1 is MNHEY and CDR2 is SVGEGT. V was clipped by 10 bases and J by 7 bases, with 19 bases between them. The CDR3 reads CATGHSGQSGYTF. CDR3 nucleotide sequence: TGTGCCACCGGCCACAGCGGCCAGTCTGGCTACACCTTC.

The CDR3, as DNA: TGCAGTGCTAGAGACGGGAGCGGCTACGAGCAGTACTTC. The encoded protein is CSARDGSGYEQYF. The chain carries TRBV20-1 and TRBJ2-7; a possible D gene is TRBD2 (6 bases). Germline loops: CDR1 DFQATT, CDR2 SNEGSKA (reference sequence). V dropped 0 bases and J dropped 3 bases, with 9 bases sitting between them. This CDR3 region has 13 residues.

This clonotype was seen more than once but under ten times. The chain couples TRBV11-2 to TRBJ2-7; the match to TRBD1 covers 7 bases. This CDR3 contains 15 residues. J gave up 6 bases and V 3 bases, and 11 bases lay outside the gene matches. Germline V gene lookup returns CDR1 SGHAT and CDR2 FQNNGV. The CDR3 sequence is CASSFFGTVRGEQYF. DNA for the CDR3: TGTGCCAGCAGCTTTTTCGGGACAGTAAGGGGCGAGCAGTACTTC.

This clonotype was observed a handful of times. The chain carries TRBV4-2 and TRBJ2-7; D perhaps matches TRBD1 (6 bases). Deletions cut 0 bases from V and 1 base from J, with 19 bases between. CDR1 is LGHNA, CDR2 YNFKEQ, per germline. This CDR3 spans 18 amino acids. CDR3 protein: CASSQDYSTGTPSYEQYF. The CDR3 DNA sequence: TGTGCCAGCAGCCAAGATTACTCCACCGGGACACCATCCTACGAGCAGTACTTC.

This clonotype was seen at least ten times. The rearrangement links TRBV5-1 to TRBJ1-1; perhaps TRBD1 as D (5 bases). CDR3 length: 15 residues. Trimming removed 0 bases from V and 1 base from J, with 10 bases in between. Germline V gene sequence: CDR1 SGHRS, CDR2 YFSETQ. The CDR3, as DNA: TGCGCCAGCAGCTTGGACTCCAGGGCGAACACTGAAGCTTTCTTT. Its translation is CASSLDSRANTEAFF.

This chain uses TRBV18 with TRBJ2-7; D ambiguous. Per germline, CDR1 KGHSH and CDR2 LQKENI. The CDR3 covers 15 residues. Between the trimmed V and J ends, which lost 6 bases and 5 bases, there was a span of 20 bases. The CDR3 protein is CASSHQTAVGDEQYF. The CDR3 DNA sequence: TGTGCCAGCTCCCACCAAACGGCCGTTGGGGACGAGCAGTACTTC.

This clonotype has only a few counts. The V and J genes are TRBV7-8 and TRBJ2-4, with 8 nucleotides matching TRBD1. CDR3 length: 16 amino acids. Germline assignment: CDR1 SGHVS and CDR2 FQNEAQ. Trimming removed 5 bases from V and 4 bases from J; junction bases left unmatched: 10. CDR3 sequence: CASSPRTGRTKNIQYF. The DNA for the CDR3 is TGTGCCAGCAGCCCGCGGACAGGGAGGACAAAAAACATTCAGTACTTC.

The rearrangement uses TRBV7-2 and TRBJ1-5; no clear D. Germline V CDR1 and CDR2: SGHTA, FQGNSA. The CDR3 spans 16 residues. V was pared by 1 base and J by 3 bases, with 13 bases between. The CDR3 nucleotides read TGTGCCAGCAGCTTAGGGCAGCTTCGGGACAATCAGCCCCAGCATTTT. Residues: CASSLGQLRDNQPQHF. Based on the CDR3 plus reference TRBV7-2 and TRBJ1-5, the full variable domain is GAGVSQSPSNKVTEKGKDVELRCDPISGHTALYWYRQSLGQGLEFLIYFQGNSAPDKSGLPSDRFSAERTGGSVSTLTIQRTQQEDSAVYLCASSLGQLRDNQPQHFGDGTRLSIL.